Following are 17 T cell receptor beta chains from one sample sequenced in a study of a mutant IDH1 vaccine in newly diagnosed glioma. Only in-frame clones appear in the TCRdb table, and some are missing; sequencing was by immunoSEQ multiplex PCR. Of tens of thousands of clones listed, around 83% are singletons. Their specific antigens are unknown. Time point reported: week 5, during vaccination. Doses of 300 ug of mutant IDH1 20-mer peptide were given with topical imiquimod. Here the sequenced sample was PBMCs, taken from a glioma patient whose treatment included an IDH1 peptide vaccine. These receptors were taken from a man younger than 40 with glioma.

The chain links TRBV19 to TRBJ1-2; TRBD1 might be the D (6 bases). The V end was cut by 6 bases, the J end by 2 bases, with 19 bases between. CDR3 length: 16 residues. CDR1 and CDR2 from the germline V gene are LNHDA and SQIVND (reference sequence). The CDR3 loop reads CASREPTGHRNYGYTF. CDR3 nucleotides: TGTGCCAGTAGGGAGCCGACGGGACACCGAAACTATGGCTACACCTTC.

The chain joins TRBV25-1 to TRBJ1-4, with 8 nucleotides matching TRBD1. There are 13 residues in the CDR3. The trim removed 6 bases at V and 4 bases at J, leaving 1 base unmatched. Germline V lookup: CDR1 MGHDK, CDR2 SYGVNS. In DNA, the CDR3 is TGTGCCAGCAGAGGACAGGGTAATGAAAAACTGTTTTTT. It specifies CASRGQGNEKLFF.

The chain couples TRBV5-1 to TRBJ2-5, with TRBD1 as a possible D gene (6 bases). Trimming stripped 0 bases from V and 1 base from J, with 19 bases between. Looked up from germline, CDR1 is SGHRS and CDR2 is YFSETQ. The CDR3 sequence is 18 residues long. The CDR3 reads CASSLAIRGTGVQETQYF. The DNA for the CDR3 is TGCGCCAGCAGCTTGGCGATCAGGGGCACTGGGGTCCAAGAGACCCAGTACTTC.

The rearrangement joins TRBV30 to TRBJ2-1; TRBD1 or TRBD2 may be the D gene (5 bases each). Germline CDR1 reads GTSNPN; CDR2 reads SVGIG (reference sequence). Between the trimmed V and J ends, which lost 2 bases and 2 bases, there was a span of 10 bases. The CDR3 contains 14 residues. For the CDR3, the DNA is TGTGCCTGGAGTAACCGGGGACCCTACAATGAGCAGTTCTTC. Encoded protein: CAWSNRGPYNEQFF.

This clone was recorded a few times. J is TRBJ1-1 and V is TRBV7-9; 7 bases agree with TRBD1. This CDR3 contains 13 residues. Germline V CDR1 and CDR2: SEHNR, FQNEAQ (reference sequence). After removal of 6 bases from V and 13 bases from J, the junction contained 14 bases not matched to a gene. CDR3 DNA: TGTGCCAGCAGTTCCAACACCGACAGGGATGATTTCTTT. This codes for CASSSNTDRDDFF.

The chain links TRBV2 to TRBJ1-5; 9 bases map to TRBD1. The CDR3 extends over 16 amino acids. V dropped 6 bases and J dropped 2; count of bases not matched to a gene: 8. CDR1 is SNHLY and CDR2 is FYNNEI in the germline V gene. CDR3 in amino acids: CASSERGQGRNQPQHF. The CDR3 region has the DNA TGTGCCAGCAGCGAGAGGGGACAGGGACGCAATCAGCCCCAGCATTTT.

The rearrangement uses TRBV5-1 and TRBJ1-3; D uncertain. This CDR3 is 16 amino acids long. CDR1 and CDR2 (germline): SGHRS, YFSETQ. V lost 0 bases and J 1 base, leaving 11 bases between the germline ends. CDR3 loop: CASSLEVSGSGNTIYF. The DNA of the CDR3 is TGCGCCAGCAGCTTGGAGGTTTCGGGTTCTGGAAACACCATATATTTT.

The chain couples TRBV6-1 to TRBJ1-1; D uncertain. Germline values: CDR1 MNHNS, CDR2 SASEGT. The V and J ends lost 4 bases and 2 bases respectively, with 11 bases between them. The CDR3 spans 14 residues. DNA for the CDR3: TGTGCCAGCAGTGGGGCGGAATCTAACACTGAAGCTTTCTTT. Encoded protein: CASSGAESNTEAFF.

The rearrangement links TRBV30 to TRBJ1-4; D gene uncertain. CDR3 length: 18 residues. The V gene's germline CDR1 is GTSNPN and CDR2 SVGIG (reference sequence). Trimming took 2 bases from V and 4 from J, leaving 23 bases between them. In nucleotides, the CDR3 is TGTGCCTGGAGTTCTTCAGGACGGTTTTCGCTCTTTAATGAAAAACTGTTTTTT. It translates to CAWSSSGRFSLFNEKLFF.

In this sample, this clone turned up once. Germline and junction disagree at one end, which may indicate a read error. The J gene is TRBJ1-1, the V gene TRBV28; 7 bases agree with TRBD1. There are 15 residues in the CDR3. CDR1 is MDHEN and CDR2 is SYDVKM in the germline V gene. CDR3 region: CASTLPGGEGTEAFF. CDR3 nucleotide sequence: TGTGCCAGCACTTTACCAGGGGGGGAGGGTACTGAAGCTTTCTTT.

The genes are TRBV21-1 and TRBJ1-5. TRBV21-1 is classified as a pseudogene. CDR3 length equals 15 residues. The CDR3 loop reads CASSKLPGSSQPQHF. The CDR3 DNA follows: TGTGCCAGCAGCAAATTACCCGGCTCAAGTCAGCCCCAGCATTTT.

This clone was seen a handful of times. V gene TRBV28 combines with J gene TRBJ2-2; D is possibly TRBD2 (6 bases). This CDR3 has 15 residues. Germline V CDR1 and CDR2: MDHEN, SYDVKM. V gave up 1 base and J gave up 5 bases, with 11 bases separating them. The DNA of the CDR3 is TGTGCCAGCAGTTTATCTGGGGGGTTGACCGGGGAGCTGTTTTTT. Its protein is CASSLSGGLTGELFF.

V and J are TRBV28 and TRBJ2-7; tentatively, D is TRBD1 (6 bases). There are 11 residues in the CDR3. V lost 9 bases and J lost 3, with 9 bases in between. Per the germline V gene, CDR1 is MDHEN and CDR2 is SYDVKM. In DNA form, the CDR3 reads TGTGCCAGTTTACAGGGCTACGAGCAGTACTTC. Encoded protein: CASLQGYEQYF.

The chain recombines TRBV30 with TRBJ2-7; 8 positions agree with TRBD1. The CDR3 has 15 residues. V trimming: 1 base; J trimming: 3 bases; junction bases outside the gene matches: 8. The germline V gene encodes CDR1 GTSNPN and CDR2 SVGIG (reference sequence). The CDR3 DNA follows: TGTGCCTGGAGTGAGACAGGGGAAGGGGGCTACGAGCAGTACTTC. It specifies CAWSETGEGGYEQYF. Looking up the rest from reference TRBV30 and TRBJ2-7 gives the full variable domain: SQTIHQWPATLVQPVGSPLSLECTVEGTSNPNLYWYRQAAGRGLQLLFYSVGIGQISSEVPQNLSASRPQDRQFILSSKKLLLSDSGFYLCAWSETGEGGYEQYFGPGTRLTVT.

The chain is built from TRBV28 and TRBJ2-7, with 7 bases identical to TRBD1. Germline trimming cut 3 bases from V and 3 bases from J; bases unmatched to any gene: 2. Germline values: CDR1 MDHEN, CDR2 SYDVKM. CDR3 size: 13 residues. CDR3 sequence reads: CASSLGQRYEQYF. In DNA, the CDR3 is TGTGCCAGCAGTTTGGGACAGCGCTACGAGCAGTACTTC.

This clone was recorded once. The CDR3 is CASSPRGTSNPNYGYTF. The CDR3 nucleotides are TGTGCCAGCTCACCACGAGGCACATCAAATCCTAACTATGGCTACACCTTC. The chain has TRBV18 and TRBJ1-2; unclear D gene. The CDR3 runs to 17 residues. Germline V gene data show CDR1 as KGHSH and CDR2 as LQKENI. Between the trimmed V and J ends, which lost 1 base and 0 bases, there was a span of 15 bases.

DNA of the CDR3: TGCGCCAGCAGCTCGCCTAGCACAGATACGCAGTATTTT. Encoded protein: CASSSPSTDTQYF. V gene TRBV5-1 combines with J gene TRBJ2-3; the D is unclear. Trimming stripped 3 bases from V and 0 bases from J, with 5 bases between. CDR3 length: 13 residues. The V gene's germline CDR1 is SGHRS and CDR2 YFSETQ.